This section outlines one T cell receptor (beta chain) sequence together with its context. Its antigen is as yet unknown. Together with a sample-barcoded 5' primer, a J-beta primer mix was included in a second PCR lasting roughly 6 to 12 cycles. A single record per CDR3 protein comes from TCRdb applying MiXCR to the 5' RACE reads. The sample has some 700,000 distinct CDR3 sequences; roughly 41% are singletons. The sample originates from a study of blood T cells in healthy people across ages. The overall study: Capture via template switching afforded approximately one barcoded beta molecule per two T cells. Study-wide points: Expanded clonotype changes were possibly confounded by unknown donor CMV status.

Staff drew around 10 milliliters of peripheral blood from each donor. V was trimmed by 1 base and J by 1 base, leaving 9 bases between them. The CDR3 contains 15 residues. This TCR was sampled from a woman aged 60-70 years in good health. Sequencing used blood. The chain carries TRBV12-3 or TRBV12-4 and TRBJ2-3; no clear D gene. This CDR3 is CASSLGLEGTDTQYF. The CDR3 DNA is TGTGCCAGCAGTTTAGGGCTTGAAGGCACAGATACGCAGTATTTT.